This T cell receptor (beta chain) appears in the sequencing data of a study of spatial heterogeneity in lung cancer. For the study at large: For the average unique TCR and UMI combination, more than 8.5 occurrences appeared in raw reads.

Time point noted: sample taken at primary tumor resection. In each case, whole RNA from tumor, nontumor lung or frozen PBMC was sequenced unsorted. The cohort: about 79 early-stage, untreated non-small cell lung cancer patients. A note on this clonotype: An end of the junction does not agree with germline; a read error may underlie this.

Single TCR cDNA molecules each had their own unique molecular identifier. From the 5' RACE reads, TCRdb called clonotypes with MiXCR, one entry per CDR3 protein. This table holds roughly 8,200 distinct CDR3 sequences, 7.8% found once. CDR1 is SGHVS and CDR2 is FQNEAQ in the germline V gene. The CDR3 is 17 amino acids. This sample comprised PBMCs, obtained at surgery. V and J are TRBV7-8 and TRBJ2-7; 10 bases line up with TRBD2. The clonotype comes from a female donor with early-stage non-small cell lung cancer. The CDR3 DNA is TGTACCAGCAGCTCTAAAACAGGACTAGCGGACTCCTACGAGCAGTACTTC. Protein product: CTSSSKTGLADSYEQYF.